This TCR beta chain is from a study of CD8 T cells in Susac syndrome. General study results and limits: The study recognized that its TCR sequencing and HLA analysis covered a relatively small number of individuals.

CDR3 length equals 12 residues. The V end lost 6 bases, the J end lost 6 bases, and 12 bases lay between the germline ends. Germline-derived CDR1 and CDR2 are DFQATT and SNEGSKA (reference sequence). TCR beta sequencing covered blood CD8+ and CD4+ T cells. Healthy donors formed controls matched for age and sex. Random hexamers were used to reverse transcribe the RNA input (about 0.45 to 1 ug). The immunoSEQ assay covered 54 Vbeta and 13 Jbeta segments for CDR3. TCRdb processed the immunoSEQ multiplex PCR reads anew with MiXCR; each CDR3 protein has one entry. Here the sample spans more than 120,000 distinct CDR3 sequences, around 94% being singletons. This clonotype was counted once. No antigen is known for it.

Sample: CD4+ T cells from PBMCs. The rearrangement uses TRBV20-1 and TRBJ2-1; maybe TRBD1 (6 bases). The source of this sequence is a human donor in good health. CDR3 amino acids: CSARTVPNEQFF. The DNA for the CDR3 is TGCAGTGCGCGGACAGTTCCCAATGAGCAGTTCTTC.